This T cell receptor beta chain was sequenced in a study of T cells after yellow fever vaccination. Findings and limits, study-wide: In post-booster samples, most primary-vaccination clones reappeared (just under 98% CD4, 70% to 90% CD8).

Template switching by 5'RACE produced TCR cDNA, adding a universal primer site and UMIs. TCRdb re-analysed the 5' RACE reads in MiXCR, keeping a single row per CDR3 protein. The table includes nearly 550,000 distinct CDR3 sequences, approximately 21% detected once. To note about this clonotype: Its antigen is undetermined.

The source of this sequence is a young man who received the YFV17D yellow fever vaccine. Sequenced here: PBMCs, sampled 15 days after the yellow fever booster vaccination.

The CDR3 nucleotides read TGCAGCGTCCTCCAGGGTCAAGAGACCCAGTACTTC. This encodes CSVLQGQETQYF. The chain employs TRBV29-1 and TRBJ2-5; maybe TRBD1 (5 bases). The germline CDR1 and CDR2 sequences are SQVTM and ANQGSEA. Trimming cost V 6 bases and J 2 bases, with 10 bases left between them. CDR3 length: 12 residues.